These T cell receptor beta chains were read from a single sample in a study of blood T cells in healthy people across ages. TCRdb reanalysed the 5' RACE reads using MiXCR and keeps one entry per CDR3 protein. The sample has 800,000 to 950,000 distinct CDR3 sequences, about 36% seen once. What was sequenced was blood. Receptors were obtained from a young man in good health. Both conserved end residues are part of each CDR3. A D gene is named only where the DNA matches it firmly. The size entry is marked missing in some rows and otherwise reads once, few, many or a size class.

>TRBJ2-5|-|TRBV5-1|few
CASSFIKGRSDNEQYF
TGCGCCAGCAGCTTCATCAAGGGAAGGTCTGATAATGAGCAGTACTTC
>TRBJ1-1|-|TRBV29-1|few
CSVDPGKSNTEAFF
TGCAGCGTTGACCCCGGGAAAAGTAACACTGAAGCTTTCTTT
>TRBJ2-4|-|TRBV2|-
CASSESIGDIQYF
TGTGCCAGCAGTGAATCTATAGGGGACATTCAGTACTTC
>TRBJ2-7|-|TRBV7-2|-
CASTSEAGSFNEQYF
TGTGCCAGCACCTCAGAGGCGGGAAGTTTTAACGAGCAGTACTTC
>TRBJ1-2|-|TRBV21-1|-
CASSKRGPGGRFYGYTF
TGTGCCAGCAGCAAAAGGGGTCCGGGGGGGCGCTTCTATGGCTACACCTTC
>TRBJ2-5|-|TRBV28|many
CASSFYRDTQETQYF
TGTGCCAGCAGTTTCTACAGGGACACGCAAGAGACCCAGTACTTC
>TRBJ2-7|-|TRBV6-2/TRBV6-3|-
CASSYSMSYEQYF
TGTGCCAGCAGTTACTCGATGTCCTACGAGCAGTACTTC
>TRBJ2-7|-|TRBV21-1|-
CASSKIGQWETYEQYF
TGTGCCAGCAGCAAAATAGGGCAGTGGGAGACCTACGAGCAGTACTTC
>TRBJ1-6|TRBD1|TRBV6-5|-
CASSYSSWDSLNSPLHF
TGTGCCAGCAGTTACTCATCCTGGGACAGCCTTAATTCACCCCTCCACTTT
>TRBJ2-3|-|TRBV20-1|many
CSARPLSETQYF
TGCAGTGCTAGACCCCTTAGCGAGACGCAGTATTTT
>TRBJ1-5|-|TRBV6-5|few
CASSPSRTRGNQPQHF
TGTGCCAGCAGTCCTTCTCGGACTAGGGGCAATCAGCCCCAGCATTTT
>TRBJ1-4|-|TRBV20-1|-
CSAKNPGFEKLFF
TGCAGTGCCAAAAATCCGGGCTTTGAAAAACTGTTTTTT
>TRBJ1-2|TRBD1|TRBV5-1|-
CASTVGQGTYGYTF
TGCGCCAGCACCGTGGGACAGGGGACCTATGGCTACACCTTC